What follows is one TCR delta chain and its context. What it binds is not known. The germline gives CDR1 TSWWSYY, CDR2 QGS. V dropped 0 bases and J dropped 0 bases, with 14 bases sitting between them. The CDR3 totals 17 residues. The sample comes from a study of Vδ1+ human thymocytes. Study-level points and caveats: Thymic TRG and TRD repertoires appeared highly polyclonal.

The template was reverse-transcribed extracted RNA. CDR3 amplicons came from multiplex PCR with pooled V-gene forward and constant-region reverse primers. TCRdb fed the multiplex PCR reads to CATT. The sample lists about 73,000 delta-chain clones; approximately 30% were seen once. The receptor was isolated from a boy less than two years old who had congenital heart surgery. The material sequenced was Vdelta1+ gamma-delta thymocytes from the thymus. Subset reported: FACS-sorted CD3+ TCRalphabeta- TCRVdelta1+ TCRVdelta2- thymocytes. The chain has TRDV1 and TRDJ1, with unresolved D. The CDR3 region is CALGELTDLTYTDKLIF. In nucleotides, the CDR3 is TGTGCTCTTGGGGAACTAACCGACCTTACGTACACCGATAAACTCATCTTT.